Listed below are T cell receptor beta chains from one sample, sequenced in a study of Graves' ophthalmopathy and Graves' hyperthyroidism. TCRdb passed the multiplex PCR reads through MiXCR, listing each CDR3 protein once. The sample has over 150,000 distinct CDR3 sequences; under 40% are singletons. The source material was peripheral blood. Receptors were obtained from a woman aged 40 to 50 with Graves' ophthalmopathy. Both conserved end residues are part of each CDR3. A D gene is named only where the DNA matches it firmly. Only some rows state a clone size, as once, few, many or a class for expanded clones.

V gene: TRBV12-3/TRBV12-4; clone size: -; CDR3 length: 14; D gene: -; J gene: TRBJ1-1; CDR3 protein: CASRERTTNTEAFF; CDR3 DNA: TGTGCCAGCAGGGAGAGAACAACGAATACTGAAGCTTTCTTT
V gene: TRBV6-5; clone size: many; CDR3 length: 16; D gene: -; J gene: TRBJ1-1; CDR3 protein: CASSYLSGGVNTEAFF; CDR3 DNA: TGTGCCAGCAGTTACCTCTCCGGGGGCGTGAACACTGAAGCTTTCTTT
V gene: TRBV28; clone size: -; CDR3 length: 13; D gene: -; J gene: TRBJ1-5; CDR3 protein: CASSRLSGQPQHF; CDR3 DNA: TGTGCCAGCAGTCGCCTCTCGGGTCAGCCCCAGCATTTT
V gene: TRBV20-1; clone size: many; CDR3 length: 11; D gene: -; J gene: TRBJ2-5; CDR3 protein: CSALTQETQYF; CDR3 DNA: TGCAGTGCCCTGACTCAAGAGACCCAGTACTTC
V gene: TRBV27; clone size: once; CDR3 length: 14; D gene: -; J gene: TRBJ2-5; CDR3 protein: CASSLSAYQETQYF; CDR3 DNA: TGTGCCAGCAGTTTAAGTGCGTACCAAGAGACCCAGTACTTC
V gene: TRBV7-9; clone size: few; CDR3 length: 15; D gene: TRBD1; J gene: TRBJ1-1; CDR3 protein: CASSLSGGRNTEAFF; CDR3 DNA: TGTGCCAGCAGCCTGTCAGGGGGCCGGAACACTGAAGCTTTCTTT
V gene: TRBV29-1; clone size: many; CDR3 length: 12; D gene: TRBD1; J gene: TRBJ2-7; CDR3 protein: CSVGQGAYEQYF; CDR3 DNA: TGCAGCGTTGGACAGGGTGCCTACGAGCAGTACTTC
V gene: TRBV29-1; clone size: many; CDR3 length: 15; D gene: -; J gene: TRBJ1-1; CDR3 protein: CSVGLGADSNTEAFF; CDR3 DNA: TGCAGCGTTGGTCTGGGGGCCGACTCGAACACTGAAGCTTTCTTT
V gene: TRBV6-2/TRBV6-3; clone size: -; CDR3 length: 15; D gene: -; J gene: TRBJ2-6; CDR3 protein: CASNYPSSGANVLTF; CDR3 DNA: TGTGCCAGCAACTATCCAAGCTCTGGGGCCAACGTCCTGACTTTC
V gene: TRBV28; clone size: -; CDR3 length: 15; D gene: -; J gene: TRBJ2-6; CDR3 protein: CASSLGGAGANVLTF; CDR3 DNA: TGTGCCAGCAGTTTAGGCGGGGCCGGGGCCAACGTCCTGACTTTC
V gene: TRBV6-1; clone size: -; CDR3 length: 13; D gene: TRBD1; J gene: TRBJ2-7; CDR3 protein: CADRQGRFYEQYF; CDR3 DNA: TGTGCAGATCGACAGGGGAGGTTCTACGAGCAGTACTTC
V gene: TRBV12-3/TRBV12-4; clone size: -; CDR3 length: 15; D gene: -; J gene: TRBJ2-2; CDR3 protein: CASSPQGGRLGELFF; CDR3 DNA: TGTGCCAGCAGCCCCCAAGGAGGCAGGTTAGGGGAGCTGTTTTTT
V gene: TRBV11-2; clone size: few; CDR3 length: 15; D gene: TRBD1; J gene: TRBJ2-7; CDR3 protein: CASSWNRDRRWEQYF; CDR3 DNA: TGTGCCAGCAGCTGGAACCGGGACAGGCGGTGGGAGCAGTACTTC
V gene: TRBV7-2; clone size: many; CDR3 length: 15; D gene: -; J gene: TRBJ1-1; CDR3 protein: CASSSYSTGRTEAFF; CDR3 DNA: TGTGCCAGCAGCTCATACTCGACAGGTCGCACTGAAGCTTTCTTT
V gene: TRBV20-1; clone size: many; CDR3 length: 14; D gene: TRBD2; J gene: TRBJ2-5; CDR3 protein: CSASTSGGGETQYF; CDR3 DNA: TGCAGTGCTTCGACTAGCGGGGGGGGGGAGACCCAGTACTTC